A single sample gave rise to the 5 T cell receptor beta chains below, sequenced in a study of Ad26.COV2.S vaccination and SARS-CoV-2 variants. Treatment noted: some 20 received Ad26.COV2.S at low or high dose, single or two shots; about 5 received placebo; per-sample allocation not given. Sampling was performed 63 days after the first vaccine or placebo injection. Using immunoSEQ multiplex PCR, the repertoire was profiled, and TCRdb retains in-frame clones only, with some absent. The repertoire has around 450,000 clones, roughly nine tenths of them found once; the top ten carry about 2.4%. The sequenced sample was peripheral blood, obtained in a trial of Ad26.COV2.S vaccine versus placebo. These receptors were collected from a person between 18 and 65 years old who received the Ad26.COV2.S COVID-19 vaccine or a placebo.

This CDR3 is CASSAAKTSGGYNEQFF. The CDR3 DNA sequence: TGTGCCAGTAGTGCCGCCAAGACTAGCGGGGGTTACAATGAGCAGTTCTTC. The rearrangement joins TRBV19 to TRBJ2-1, with 12 nucleotides matching TRBD2. The CDR3 has 17 amino acids. Germline CDR1 is LNHDA and CDR2 is SQIVND (reference sequence). After removal of 5 bases from V and 4 bases from J, the junction contained 9 bases not matched to a gene.

The genes are TRBV3-1 (or the pseudogene TRBV3-2) and TRBJ2-7; D gene unclear. The ends were cut back, 1 base at V and 9 bases at J, with 16 bases in the middle. The CDR3 consists of 14 residues. Germline-derived CDR1 and CDR2 are LGHDT and YNNKEL (reference sequence). CDR3 sequence reads: CASSQGGTFPLQYF. In nucleotides, the CDR3 is TGTGCCAGCAGCCAAGGAGGCACGTTCCCGTTGCAGTACTTC.

The chain employs TRBV7-2 and TRBJ1-5; 7 positions agree with TRBD1. The germline V gene has CDR1 SGHTA and CDR2 FQGNSA. Unmatched junction bases numbered 11, after V lost 3 bases and J lost 3 bases. CDR3 length equals 17 residues. The DNA for the CDR3 is TGTGCCAGCAGCTTCCAGGGGGGGGCGGCGAACAATCAGCCCCAGCATTTT. Translated: CASSFQGGAANNQPQHF.

The V and J genes are TRBV7-6 and TRBJ2-7; D tentatively reads TRBD1 or TRBD2 (5 bases each). Trimming took off 5 bases at V and 3 bases at J, with 14 bases between the two ends. The length of the CDR3 is 14 residues. Germline CDR1 SGHVS, CDR2 FNYEAQ. The CDR3 reads CASSNRDGFYEQYV. CDR3 bases: TGTGCCAGCAGCAACCGGGACGGTTTCTACGAGCAGTACGTC.

V usage is TRBV6-2 or TRBV6-3 and J usage is TRBJ1-1, with D perhaps TRBD1 (5 bases). Germline lookup yields CDR1 MNHEY and CDR2 SVGEGT. Trimming shortened V by 4 bases and J by 1 base, and 10 bases separated the two germline ends. This CDR3 is built from 14 residues. CDR3 protein: CASSWGSPNTEAFF. CDR3 nucleotides: TGTGCCAGCAGTTGGGGCAGCCCGAACACTGAAGCTTTCTTT.